The 17 T cell receptor beta chains below were found in one sample sequenced in a study of CD8 T cells in Susac syndrome. RNA in amounts of roughly 0.5 to 1 ug was reverse transcribed with random hexamers. TCRdb used MiXCR to reprocess the immunoSEQ multiplex PCR reads, holding one entry per CDR3 protein. Of a few hundred thousand distinct CDR3 sequences listed, approximately 89% are singletons. Sequencing used CD8+ T cells from PBMCs. Receptors originate from a human donor with multiple sclerosis.

The genes are TRBV7-3 and TRBJ2-1; TRBD1 is a possible D gene (6 bases). CDR3 length: 15 amino acids. The germline gives CDR1 SGHTA, CDR2 FQGTGA. The V end lost 1 base, the J end lost 5 bases, and 12 bases lay between the germline ends. The CDR3 loop is CASSLIRAGDNEQFF. In DNA, the CDR3 is TGTGCCAGCAGCTTAATCAGGGCAGGGGACAATGAGCAGTTCTTC. Together with reference TRBV7-3 and TRBJ2-1, the CDR3 gives the full variable domain: GAGVSQTPSNKVTEKGKYVELRCDPISGHTALYWYRQSLGQGPEFLIYFQGTGAADDSGLPNDRFFAVRPEGSVSTLKIQRTERGDSAVYLCASSLIRAGDNEQFFGPGTRLTVL.

V is TRBV13 and J is TRBJ1-5; the match to TRBD1 covers 7 bases. The V segment lost 4 bases and the J segment 3 bases; nucleotides outside the gene matches: 3. Germline loops: CDR1 PRHDT, CDR2 FYEKMQ (reference sequence). The CDR3 extends over 14 amino acids. Here the CDR3 DNA reads TGTGCCAGCAGCTCTACAGGGGACAATCAGCCCCAGCATTTT. Translated, it gives CASSSTGDNQPQHF.

The chain uses TRBV7-2 and TRBJ2-3; D perhaps matches TRBD2 (7 bases). Germline assignment: CDR1 SGHTA and CDR2 FQGNSA. The CDR3 has 17 residues. Between the trimmed V and J ends, which lost 5 bases and 3 bases, there was a span of 21 bases. In DNA form, the CDR3 reads TGTGCCAGCAGCCTTAGCAACGGGGGGCCCACGACAGATACGCAGTATTTT. This translates into CASSLSNGGPTTDTQYF.

The chain uses TRBV5-5 and TRBJ2-3; 13 bases match TRBD2. V was pared by 3 bases and J by 2 bases, with 9 bases of the junction left unmatched. CDR1 and CDR2 from the germline V gene are SGHKS and YYEKEE (reference sequence). The CDR3 loop spans 18 amino acids. The CDR3 sequence is CASSSTSGGHHSTDTQYF. The CDR3 DNA reads TGTGCCAGCAGCTCGACTAGCGGGGGGCATCACTCCACAGATACGCAGTATTTT.

V and J are TRBV28 and TRBJ2-7; unclear D gene. The V end was cut by 9 bases, the J end by 2 bases, with 17 bases between. The germline gives CDR1 MDHEN, CDR2 SYDVKM. This CDR3 is 14 amino acids long. This CDR3 reads CASSEDLRPYEQYF. CDR3 DNA sequence: TGTGCCAGTAGTGAAGATTTAAGGCCCTACGAGCAGTACTTC.

This clonotype was seen a few times. The V call is TRBV12-3 or TRBV12-4, the J call TRBJ2-5; the D is unclear. Trimming took off 6 bases at V and 5 bases at J, with 13 bases between the two ends. CDR3 length: 13 amino acids. The CDR3 protein is CASSTPSRETQYF. For the CDR3, the DNA is TGTGCCAGCAGCACTCCCTCAAGGGAGACCCAGTACTTC.

The J gene is TRBJ2-3, the V gene TRBV6-2 or TRBV6-3; TRBD2 matches 9 bases. Trimming at V came to 4 bases and at J to 3 bases, leaving 8 bases not matched to a gene. Looked up from germline, CDR1 is MNHEY and CDR2 is SVGEGT. CDR3 length: 16 amino acids. CDR3 bases: TGTGCCAGCAGTTCCCCCGCTAGCGGGGAAACAGATACGCAGTATTTT. It translates to CASSSPASGETDTQYF.

V usage is TRBV9 and J usage is TRBJ1-5; maybe TRBD1 (5 bases). CDR3 length: 12 amino acids. Germline loops: CDR1 SGDLS, CDR2 YYNGEE. The ends were cut back, 7 bases at V and 1 base at J, with 6 bases in the middle. The CDR3 sequence: CASGGSNQPQHF. The CDR3 region has the DNA TGTGCCAGCGGGGGAAGCAATCAGCCCCAGCATTTT.

This clonotype is a singleton in its sample. The chain is built from TRBV29-1 and TRBJ1-6, with D hard to call. CDR3 size: 14 residues. Germline V gene sequence: CDR1 SQVTM, CDR2 ANQGSEA. Trimming pared 5 bases from V and 8 bases from J, leaving 16 bases between. The DNA for the CDR3 is TGCAGCGTTAAAGCGGATGGCCCGGATTCACCCCTCCACTTT. Translating it yields CSVKADGPDSPLHF.

J is TRBJ2-7 and V is TRBV28; 10 bases match TRBD2. The CDR3 consists of 15 residues. Germline CDR1 MDHEN, CDR2 SYDVKM. The J segment lost 2 bases and the V segment lost 6 bases, leaving 7 bases of the junction unmatched. The CDR3 coding sequence is TGTGCCAGCAGATCTCCTCTAGCGGGAGCCTACGAGCAGTACTTC. Translation: CASRSPLAGAYEQYF.

This chain links TRBV5-4 with TRBJ1-2; maybe TRBD1 (5 bases). There are 13 residues in the CDR3. V lost 5 bases and J 4 bases, leaving 12 bases between the germline ends. The germline CDR1 and CDR2 sequences are SGHNT and YYREEE (reference sequence). The DNA for the CDR3 is TGTGCCAGCAGACAGGACGGATCCTATGGCTACACCTTC. This sequence encodes CASRQDGSYGYTF.

This clonotype was observed a few times. This rearrangement joins TRBV13 to TRBJ2-7, with D unclear. V lost 3 bases, J lost 0 bases, and 9 bases lay in between. CDR3 length equals 14 residues. In germline, CDR1 is PRHDT, CDR2 FYEKMQ (reference sequence). CDR3 sequence (DNA): TGTGCCAGCAGCTTTGCAGGAAGCTCCTACGAGCAGTACTTC. It yields the protein CASSFAGSSYEQYF.

The genes are TRBV15 and TRBJ2-3, with 7 positions matching TRBD2. Looked up from germline, CDR1 is LNHNV and CDR2 is YYDKDF (reference sequence). The length of the CDR3 is 15 residues. The J segment lost 4 bases and the V segment lost 3 bases, leaving 7 bases of the junction unmatched. The CDR3, as DNA: TGTGCCACCAGCAGGGCCCGTGGGGGGGCAGATACGCAGTATTTT. It codes for CATSRARGGADTQYF.

The chain carries TRBV19 and TRBJ1-2, with D possibly matching TRBD1 (5 bases). This CDR3 spans 13 amino acids. The V end was cut by 3 bases, the J end by 2 bases, with 7 bases between. Germline CDR1 LNHDA, CDR2 SQIVND (reference sequence). In DNA form, the CDR3 reads TGTGCCAGTAGTATGGGGGGAAACTATGGCTACACCTTC. Translation: CASSMGGNYGYTF.

CDR3 sequence: CASTGTGYEKLFF. Written as DNA, the CDR3 is TGTGCCAGTACCGGGACAGGGTATGAAAAACTGTTTTTT. The chain is built from TRBV6-1 and TRBJ1-4; 9 bases fit TRBD1. CDR3 length equals 13 residues. In germline, CDR1 is MNHNS, CDR2 SASEGT. The V and J ends lost 9 bases and 6 bases, in that order; junction bases with no gene match: 5.

The CDR3 DNA sequence: TGCGCCAGCAGCTTGGGGTTAGCGGGAGGGCTTTTTGATGAGCAGTTCTTC. Translation gives CASSLGLAGGLFDEQFF. The chain recombines TRBV5-1 with TRBJ2-1, with 11 bases lining up with TRBD2. This CDR3 spans 17 amino acids. J was trimmed by 8 bases and V by 0 bases; bases with no gene match: 10. Looked up from germline, CDR1 is SGHRS and CDR2 is YFSETQ.

The count of this clonotype is one. The chain couples TRBV4-1 to TRBJ2-2, with TRBD2 matching 7 bases. The CDR3 totals 15 residues. Germline V gene data show CDR1 as MGHRA and CDR2 as YSYEKL. The junction had 7 bases not matched to a gene; V was cut back by 3 bases and J by 6 bases. The CDR3 DNA reads TGCGCCAGCAGCCAGGGACTATCAGACGCCGGGGAGCTGTTTTTT. This translates into CASSQGLSDAGELFF.